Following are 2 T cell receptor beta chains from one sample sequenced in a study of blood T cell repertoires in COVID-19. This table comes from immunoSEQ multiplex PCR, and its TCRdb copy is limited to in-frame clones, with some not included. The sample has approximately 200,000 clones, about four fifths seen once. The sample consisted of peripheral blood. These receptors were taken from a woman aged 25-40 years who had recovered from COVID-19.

The CDR3 DNA reads TGTGCCAGCAGGCCGTTAGGAGGGCAAGAGACCCAGTACTTC. This encodes CASRPLGGQETQYF. V is TRBV6-5 and J is TRBJ2-5; TRBD2 is a possible D gene (6 bases). From germline, CDR1 is MNHEY and CDR2 SVGAGI. Trimming removed 6 bases from V and 2 bases from J, with 13 bases in between. The length of the CDR3 is 14 residues.

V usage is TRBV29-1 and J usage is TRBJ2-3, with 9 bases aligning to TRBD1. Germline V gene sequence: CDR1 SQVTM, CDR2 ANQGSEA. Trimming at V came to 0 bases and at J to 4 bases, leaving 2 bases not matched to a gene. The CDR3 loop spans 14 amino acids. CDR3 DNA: TGCAGCGTTGAAGATTGGACAGGGGCAGATACGCAGTATTTT. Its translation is CSVEDWTGADTQYF.